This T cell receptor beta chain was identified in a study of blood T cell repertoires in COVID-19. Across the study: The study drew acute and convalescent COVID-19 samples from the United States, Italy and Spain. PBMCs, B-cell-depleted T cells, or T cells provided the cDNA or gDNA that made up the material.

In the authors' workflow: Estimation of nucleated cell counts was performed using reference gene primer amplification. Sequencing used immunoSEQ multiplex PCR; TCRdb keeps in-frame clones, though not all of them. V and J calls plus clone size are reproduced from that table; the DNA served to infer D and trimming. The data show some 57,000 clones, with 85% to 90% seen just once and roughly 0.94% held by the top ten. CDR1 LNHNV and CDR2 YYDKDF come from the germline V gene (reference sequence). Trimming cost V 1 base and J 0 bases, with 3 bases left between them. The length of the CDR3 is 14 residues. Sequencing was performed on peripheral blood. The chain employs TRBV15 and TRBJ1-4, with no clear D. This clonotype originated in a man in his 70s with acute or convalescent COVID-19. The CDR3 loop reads CATSRGATNEKLFF. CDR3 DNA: TGTGCCACCAGCAGAGGAGCAACTAATGAAAAACTGTTTTTT. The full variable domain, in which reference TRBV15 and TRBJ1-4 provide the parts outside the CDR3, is DAMVIQNPRYQVTQFGKPVTLSCSQTLNHNVMYWYQQKSSQAPKLLFHYYDKDFNNEADTPDNFQSRRPNTSFCFLDIRSPGLGDTAMYLCATSRGATNEKLFFGSGTQLSVL.